This T cell receptor beta chain was found in a study of vaccination effects on CD4 cells after COVID-19. Study background: A couple of convalescent pre-vaccine samples were taken 142 and 148 days post-diagnosis. Broader study findings: Relatively few convalescent patients took part in the study, which had no early post-infection timepoints.

Under the ViraFEST assay, PBMC were stimulated with viral peptide pools so that antigen-specific CD4+ T cells expanded. Sequencing was performed afterwards. After around ten days in culture, the CD4+ T cells were isolated. The person had PCR-confirmed SARS-CoV-2 infection between March and December 2020. PBMC were cultured at around 2 million per well with 9.5 to 10 IU/ml IL-2 and about 9.5 ug/ml peptides. Cells had half their medium changed to IL-2 medium on days 3 and 7. Deletions cut 5 bases from V and 7 bases from J, with 11 bases between. CDR3 length: 12 amino acids. As concerns this clone: The antigen is undetermined.

Measured with immunoSEQ multiplex PCR; TCRdb has only the in-frame clones, and not every one. This sample has tens of thousands of clones; around 73% occur once, and the top ten carry about 17%. The rearrangement links TRBV12-3 or TRBV12-4 to TRBJ1-1, with D possibly matching TRBD1 (5 bases). The clonotype originates from a human donor who had a prior SARS-CoV-2 infection. Specimen: CD4+ T cells from PBMCs cultured with HCoV-NL63 spike peptides, collected before COVID-19 vaccination. The CDR3: CASSLGGGEAFF. CDR3 sequence (DNA): TGTGCCAGCAGTCTCGGGGGGGGTGAAGCTTTCTTT.